A selection of T cell receptor beta chains follows, all from one sample in a study of blood T cell repertoires in COVID-19. The assay was immunoSEQ multiplex PCR, and TCRdb's table has in-frame clones only and misses some. The top ten hold roughly 7.1% of the sample, which has 50,000 to 60,000 clones, about 85% seen once. Sequenced: peripheral blood. The receptor source for this set is a man in his 70s with active COVID-19. Both conserved end residues are part of each CDR3.

TRBJ2-2 TRBV5-1 CASSWTGAGELFF
TRBJ1-2 TRBV7-3 CASSLGGAANYGYTF
TRBJ1-5 TRBV2 CASIADRGSNQPQHF
TRBJ1-5 TRBV27 CASSTQGGQPQHF
TRBJ2-7 TRBV10-3 CAISEGGTGGWEQYF
TRBJ2-2 TRBV4-2 CASSQGPQGPNTGELFF
TRBJ2-1 TRBV6-5 CASSPKGRGNNEQFF
TRBJ2-7 TRBV6-6 CASSSPSGGYEQYF
TRBJ2-1 TRBV5-4 CASSLWGWDSSYNEQFF
TRBJ2-7 TRBV10-3 CAISDSAISYEQYF
TRBJ1-6 TRBV6-5 CASRRGRASPLHF
TRBJ1-1 TRBV2 CASSPSGINTEAFF
TRBJ2-5 TRBV7-8 CASSAEQGSQYF
TRBJ2-1 TRBV7-9 CASSLRSSGQGPNEQFF
TRBJ1-2 TRBV6-5 CASIRVPSNYGYTF
TRBJ2-5 TRBV3-1/TRBV3-2 CASSQVGAGRQETQYF